This T cell receptor (beta chain) was sequenced for a study of blood T cell repertoires in COVID-19. Study-wide context: Samples representing acute and convalescent COVID-19 were sourced from the United States, Italy and Spain. The analysed material was cDNA or gDNA that came from T cells, B-cell-depleted T cells, or PBMCs.

Per the original data handling: Quantification of nucleated cells was approximated via reference gene primer amplification. Libraries were prepared by immunoSEQ multiplex PCR; TCRdb keeps only in-frame clonotypes and omits some of them. The DNA gave D and trimming, while V, J and clone size come from that table. Of hundreds of thousands of clones detected, 65% to 80% appear once; the ten largest clones hold around 3.6%. The sequence came from a woman aged 35 to 49 with active or convalescent COVID-19. What was sequenced was peripheral blood.

As DNA, the CDR3 is TGCGCCAGCAGCACGGGACAGGGGAATGAAAAACTGTTTTTT. Translation: CASSTGQGNEKLFF. The genes are TRBV5-1 and TRBJ1-4, with 10 bases aligning to TRBD1. The CDR3 is 14 residues long. Germline-derived CDR1 and CDR2 are SGHRS and YFSETQ. V lost 4 bases and J lost 5; bases outside the gene matches: 2.